Listed below are T cell receptor beta chains from one sample, sequenced in a study of T cell changes during pregnancy in multiple sclerosis. Method: immunoSEQ multiplex PCR; TCRdb's copy keeps in-frame clones and lacks some. The table has under 75,000 clones, 91% seen once. The sample was peripheral blood, taken in the third trimester of pregnancy. These receptors all come from a female donor in good health, enrolled as a control in a pregnancy study. The CDR3 runs from the conserved cysteine through the conserved F or W. The order of the fields is V gene, J gene, clone size, D gene, CDR3 protein, CDR3 DNA. D genes are given only for firm matches. Some rows have no size entry. The others give once, few or many, or a class for an expanded clone.

TRBV7-2,TRBJ2-1,-,-,CASSPVGLVYNEQFF,TGTGCCAGCAGCCCGGTGGGACTTGTCTACAATGAGCAGTTCTTC
TRBV27,TRBJ1-1,-,-,CASSFSGGGTNTEAFF,TGTGCCAGCAGTTTCTCTGGGGGAGGAACTAACACTGAAGCTTTCTTT
TRBV6-6,TRBJ2-2,-,-,CASSSPGELFF,TGTGCCAGCAGTAGCCCTGGGGAGCTGTTTTTT
TRBV14,TRBJ2-2,-,-,CASSLAGLTGELFF,TGTGCCAGCAGCCTCGCGGGACTGACCGGGGAGCTGTTTTTT
TRBV5-1,TRBJ2-5,once,-,CASSWSSQETQYF,TGCGCCAGCAGCTGGTCCAGCCAAGAGACCCAGTACTTC
TRBV7-7,TRBJ1-5,-,TRBD1,CASSSGQGQPQHF,TGTGCTAGCAGCTCCGGACAGGGCCAGCCCCAGCATTTT
TRBV27,TRBJ1-2,-,TRBD1,CASSLSPGGSGYTF,TGTGCCAGCAGTTTAAGTCCAGGGGGTAGTGGCTACACCTTC
TRBV5-4,TRBJ1-6,-,TRBD1,CASSSRDRVANSPLHF,TGTGCCAGCAGCTCCCGGGACAGGGTGGCGAATTCACCCCTCCACTTT
TRBV9,TRBJ2-1,-,TRBD1,CASSDRGKQFF,TGTGCCAGCAGCGACAGGGGTAAGCAGTTCTTC
TRBV18,TRBJ2-7,-,-,CASSPRMHEFYEQYF,TGTGCCAGCTCACCGCGAATGCATGAATTTTACGAGCAGTACTTC
TRBV6-6,TRBJ1-1,-,-,CASTGTGGTEAFF,TGTGCCAGCACCGGGACTGGCGGCACTGAAGCTTTCTTT
TRBV12-5,TRBJ1-2,-,-,CASASGGYYGYTF,TGTGCTAGTGCCTCGGGGGGATACTATGGCTACACCTTC
TRBV27,TRBJ1-1,-,-,CASSLQGLTEAFF,TGTGCCAGCAGTTTGCAGGGTCTAACTGAAGCTTTCTTT
TRBV10-3,TRBJ1-3,once,-,CAIRIGSTGNTIYF,TGTGCCATCAGGATAGGGAGTACAGGAAACACCATATATTTT
TRBV19,TRBJ1-5,-,-,CASTGQRRPQHF,TGTGCCAGTACTGGCCAACGGAGGCCCCAGCATTTT
TRBV19,TRBJ1-2,-,TRBD1,CAGWRTGPGYTF,TGTGCCGGGTGGAGGACAGGGCCCGGCTACACCTTC
TRBV28,TRBJ2-2,-,-,CASSPMAGIWELFF,TGTGCCAGCAGTCCAATGGCCGGGATTTGGGAGCTGTTTTTT
TRBV15,TRBJ2-7,-,-,CATSRDPRAGYYEQYF,TGTGCCACCAGCAGAGACCCCCGAGCAGGGTACTACGAGCAGTACTTC
TRBV30,TRBJ1-5,-,TRBD1,CAWSVRQGWQPQHF,TGTGCCTGGAGTGTACGACAGGGTTGGCAGCCCCAGCATTTT
TRBV25-1,TRBJ2-1,-,TRBD2,CASSEYRLAGSDEQFF,TGTGCCAGCAGTGAATATCGACTAGCGGGGTCGGATGAGCAGTTCTTC
TRBV5-1,TRBJ1-6,-,TRBD1,CASSLGGTENSPLHF,TGCGCCAGCAGCTTGGGAGGGACAGAAAATTCACCCCTCCACTTT
TRBV7-3,TRBJ2-1,-,-,CASSLAIGQGWNEQFF,TGTGCCAGCAGCTTAGCCATCGGGCAGGGTTGGAATGAGCAGTTCTTC
TRBV7-3,TRBJ1-6,-,-,CASSLLGQNNSPLHF,TGTGCCAGCAGCTTACTAGGACAGAATAATTCACCCCTCCACTTT
TRBV29-1,TRBJ2-7,-,TRBD1,CSGGQGADYEQYF,TGCAGCGGAGGACAGGGGGCGGATTACGAGCAGTACTTC
TRBV28,TRBJ1-6,-,-,CASSLHREDSPLHF,TGTGCCAGCAGTTTACACAGGGAAGATTCACCCCTCCACTTT
TRBV7-2,TRBJ1-3,-,-,CASSFVGRTDSGNTIYF,TGTGCCAGCAGCTTTGTCGGTCGGACAGACTCTGGAAACACCATATATTTT
TRBV27,TRBJ1-5,-,-,CASSLEQPQHF,TGTGCCAGCAGTTTAGAGCAGCCCCAGCATTTT
TRBV4-1,TRBJ1-5,-,-,CASSLLGGSNQPQHF,TGCGCCAGCAGCTTACTGGGGGGAAGCAATCAGCCCCAGCATTTT
TRBV30,TRBJ1-1,-,TRBD1,CAWSVRSGGRAFF,TGTGCCTGGAGTGTACGGTCAGGGGGAAGAGCTTTCTTT
TRBV19,TRBJ1-5,-,TRBD1,CASSAGTGKQPQHF,TGTGCCAGTTCAGCCGGGACAGGGAAACAGCCCCAGCATTTT
TRBV29-1,TRBJ1-2,-,TRBD1,CSVAGSRQGHYGYTF,TGCAGCGTTGCTGGAAGTCGACAGGGCCACTATGGCTACACCTTC
TRBV4-2,TRBJ1-4,-,-,CASSQVWQGPTNEKLFF,TGTGCCAGCAGCCAAGTCTGGCAGGGCCCAACTAATGAAAAACTGTTTTTT
TRBV4-3,TRBJ1-4,-,TRBD1,CASSKDRGGEKLFF,TGCGCCAGCAGTAAGGACAGGGGGGGCGAAAAACTGTTTTTT
TRBV7-3,TRBJ1-2,-,-,CASSPAEGAGYTF,TGTGCCAGCAGCCCGGCCGAGGGTGCAGGCTACACCTTC
TRBV6-6,TRBJ1-1,-,-,CASRVRGTNTEAFF,TGTGCCAGCAGGGTCCGGGGTACCAACACTGAAGCTTTCTTT
TRBV5-5,TRBJ2-7,once,-,CASSYRAGYEQYF,TGTGCCAGCAGCTACAGGGCGGGCTACGAGCAGTACTTC